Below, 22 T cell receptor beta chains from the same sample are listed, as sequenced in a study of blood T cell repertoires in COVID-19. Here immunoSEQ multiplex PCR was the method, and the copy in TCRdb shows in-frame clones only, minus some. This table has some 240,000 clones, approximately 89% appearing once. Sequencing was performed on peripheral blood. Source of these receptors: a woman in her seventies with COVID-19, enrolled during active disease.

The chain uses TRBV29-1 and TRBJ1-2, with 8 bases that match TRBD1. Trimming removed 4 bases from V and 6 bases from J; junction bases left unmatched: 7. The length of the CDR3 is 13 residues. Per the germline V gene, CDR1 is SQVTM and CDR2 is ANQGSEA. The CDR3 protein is CSVVWDRFDGYTF. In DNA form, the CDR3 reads TGCAGCGTTGTTTGGGACAGGTTTGATGGCTACACCTTC. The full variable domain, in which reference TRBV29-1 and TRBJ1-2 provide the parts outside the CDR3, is SAVISQKPSRDICQRGTSLTIQCQVDSQVTMMFWYRQQPGQSLTLIATANQGSEATYESGFVIDKFPISRPNLTFSTLTVSNMSPEDSSIYLCSVVWDRFDGYTFGSGTRLTVV.

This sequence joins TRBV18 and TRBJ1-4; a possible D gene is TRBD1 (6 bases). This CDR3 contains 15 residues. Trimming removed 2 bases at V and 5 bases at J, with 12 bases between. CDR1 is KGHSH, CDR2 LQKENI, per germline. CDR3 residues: CASSPFGGQNEKLFF. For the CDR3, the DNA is TGTGCCAGCTCACCATTCGGGGGGCAGAATGAAAAACTGTTTTTT. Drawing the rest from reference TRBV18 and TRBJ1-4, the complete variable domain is NAGVMQNPRHLVRRRGQEARLRCSPMKGHSHVYWYRQLPEEGLKFMVYLQKENIIDESGMPKERFSAEFPKEGPSILRIQQVVRGDSAAYFCASSPFGGQNEKLFFGSGTQLSVL.

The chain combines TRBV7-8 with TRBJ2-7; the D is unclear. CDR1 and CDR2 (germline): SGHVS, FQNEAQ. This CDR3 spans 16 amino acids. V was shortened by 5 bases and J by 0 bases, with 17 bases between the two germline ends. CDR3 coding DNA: TGTGCCAGCAGCGAGAGGCGGCCCAAACGCTCCTACGAGCAGTACTTC. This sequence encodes CASSERRPKRSYEQYF.

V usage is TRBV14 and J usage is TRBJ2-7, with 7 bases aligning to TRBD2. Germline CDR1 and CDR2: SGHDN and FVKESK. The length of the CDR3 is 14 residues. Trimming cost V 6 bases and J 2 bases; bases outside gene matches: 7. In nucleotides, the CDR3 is TGTGCCAGCAGGCGCAGCGGGACTACCTACGAGCAGTACTTC. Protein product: CASRRSGTTYEQYF.

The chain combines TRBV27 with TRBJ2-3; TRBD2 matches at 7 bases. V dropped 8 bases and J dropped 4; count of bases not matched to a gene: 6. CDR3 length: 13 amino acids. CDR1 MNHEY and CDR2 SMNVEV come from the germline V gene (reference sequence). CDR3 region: CASGRLASDTQYF. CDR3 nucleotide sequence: TGTGCCAGCGGGCGACTAGCATCAGATACGCAGTATTTT.

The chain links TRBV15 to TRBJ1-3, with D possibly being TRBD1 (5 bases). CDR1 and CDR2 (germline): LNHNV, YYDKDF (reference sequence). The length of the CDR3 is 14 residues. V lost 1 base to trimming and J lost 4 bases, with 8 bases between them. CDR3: CATSRAGSGNTIYF. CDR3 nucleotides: TGTGCCACCAGCAGAGCAGGGTCCGGAAACACCATATATTTT.

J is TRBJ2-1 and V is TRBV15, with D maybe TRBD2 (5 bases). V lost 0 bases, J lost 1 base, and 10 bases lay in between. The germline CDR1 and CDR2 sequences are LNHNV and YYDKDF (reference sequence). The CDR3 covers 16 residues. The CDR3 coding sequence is TGTGCCACCAGCAGAGAAGGGCGGGTTTCCTACAATGAGCAGTTCTTC. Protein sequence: CATSREGRVSYNEQFF.

The CDR3 bases are TGCAGCGCCCAGCGGGGTAGCAATCAGCCCCAGCATTTT. Translated, it gives CSAQRGSNQPQHF. This chain joins TRBV29-1 and TRBJ1-5; no clear D gene. V lost 7 bases and J 0 bases, leaving 10 bases between the germline ends. The CDR3 runs 13 residues. Germline lookup yields CDR1 SQVTM and CDR2 ANQGSEA.

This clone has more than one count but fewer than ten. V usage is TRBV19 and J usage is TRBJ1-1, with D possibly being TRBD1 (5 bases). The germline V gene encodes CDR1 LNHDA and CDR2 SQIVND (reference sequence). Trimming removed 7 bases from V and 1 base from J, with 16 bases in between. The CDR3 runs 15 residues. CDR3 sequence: CASTPRGQTNTEAFF. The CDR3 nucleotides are TGTGCCAGTACCCCTCGTGGACAAACGAACACTGAAGCTTTCTTT.

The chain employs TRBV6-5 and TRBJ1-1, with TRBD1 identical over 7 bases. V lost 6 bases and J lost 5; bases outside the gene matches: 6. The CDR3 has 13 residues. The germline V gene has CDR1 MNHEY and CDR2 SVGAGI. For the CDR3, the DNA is TGTGCCAGCAGAAGGGGGCTATGGACTGAAGCTTTCTTT. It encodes CASRRGLWTEAFF.

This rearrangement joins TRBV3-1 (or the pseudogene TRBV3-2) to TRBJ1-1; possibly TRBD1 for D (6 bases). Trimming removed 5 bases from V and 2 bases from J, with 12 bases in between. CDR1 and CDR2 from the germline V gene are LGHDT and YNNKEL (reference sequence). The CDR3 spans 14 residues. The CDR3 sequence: CASSATGGNTEAFF. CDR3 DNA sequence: TGTGCCAGCAGCGCGACGGGGGGCAACACTGAAGCTTTCTTT.

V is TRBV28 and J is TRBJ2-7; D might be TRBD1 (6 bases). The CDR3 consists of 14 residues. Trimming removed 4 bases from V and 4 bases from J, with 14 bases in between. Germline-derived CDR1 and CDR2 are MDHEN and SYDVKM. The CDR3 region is CASSYMGAGYEQYF. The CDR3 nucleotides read TGTGCCAGCAGTTATATGGGGGCAGGGTACGAGCAGTACTTC.

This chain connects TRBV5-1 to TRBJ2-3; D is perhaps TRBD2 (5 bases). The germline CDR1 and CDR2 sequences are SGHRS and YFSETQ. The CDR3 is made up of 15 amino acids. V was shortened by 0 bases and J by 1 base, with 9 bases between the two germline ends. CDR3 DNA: TGCGCCAGCAGCTTGGAACTAGATGGCACAGATACGCAGTATTTT. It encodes CASSLELDGTDTQYF.

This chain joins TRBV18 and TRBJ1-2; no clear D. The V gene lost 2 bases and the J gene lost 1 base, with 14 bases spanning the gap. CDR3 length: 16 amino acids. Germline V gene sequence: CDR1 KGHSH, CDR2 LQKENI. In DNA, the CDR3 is TGTGCCAGCTCACCAGTCGAAGGGAGATTTAACTATGGCTACACCTTC. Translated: CASSPVEGRFNYGYTF.

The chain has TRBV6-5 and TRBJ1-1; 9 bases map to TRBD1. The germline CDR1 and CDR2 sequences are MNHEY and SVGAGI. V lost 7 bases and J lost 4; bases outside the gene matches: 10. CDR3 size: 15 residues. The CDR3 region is CASNYRGQGGTEAFF. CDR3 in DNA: TGTGCCAGCAACTACAGGGGGCAAGGGGGCACTGAAGCTTTCTTT.

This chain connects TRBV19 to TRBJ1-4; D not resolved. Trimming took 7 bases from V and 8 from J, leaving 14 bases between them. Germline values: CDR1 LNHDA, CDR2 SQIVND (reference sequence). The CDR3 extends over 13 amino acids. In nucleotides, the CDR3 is TGTGCCAGTACAAGCCATCGGGGAGAAAAACTGTTTTTT. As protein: CASTSHRGEKLFF.

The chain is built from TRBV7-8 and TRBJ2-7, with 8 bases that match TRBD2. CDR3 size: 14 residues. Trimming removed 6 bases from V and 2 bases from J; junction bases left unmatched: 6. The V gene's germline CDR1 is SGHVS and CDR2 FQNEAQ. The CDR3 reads CASRRGLGPYEQYF. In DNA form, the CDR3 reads TGTGCCAGCAGACGGGGACTAGGCCCCTACGAGCAGTACTTC.

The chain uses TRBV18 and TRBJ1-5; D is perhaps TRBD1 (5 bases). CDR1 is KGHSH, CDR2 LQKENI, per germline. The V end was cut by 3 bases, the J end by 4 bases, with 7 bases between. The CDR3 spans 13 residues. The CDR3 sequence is CASSPTENQPQHF. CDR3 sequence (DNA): TGTGCCAGCTCACCGACAGAGAATCAGCCCCAGCATTTT.

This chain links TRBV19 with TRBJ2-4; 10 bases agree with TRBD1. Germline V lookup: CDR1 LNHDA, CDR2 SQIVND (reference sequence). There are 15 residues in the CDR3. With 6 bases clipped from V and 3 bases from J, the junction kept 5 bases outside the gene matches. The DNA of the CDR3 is TGTGCCAGTAGGGACAGGGGGTTAGACAAAAACATTCAGTACTTC. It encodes CASRDRGLDKNIQYF.

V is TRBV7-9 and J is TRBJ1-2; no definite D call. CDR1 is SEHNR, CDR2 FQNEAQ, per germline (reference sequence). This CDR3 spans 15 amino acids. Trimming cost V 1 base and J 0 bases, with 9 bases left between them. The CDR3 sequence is CASSLGSRTNYGYTF. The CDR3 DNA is TGTGCCAGCAGCTTAGGATCGAGGACTAACTATGGCTACACCTTC.

The CDR3 DNA reads as TGTGCCAGCAGTTTAGGGGTAGCGGGAGTTTACGAGCAGTACTTC. Its protein product is CASSLGVAGVYEQYF. The gene calls are TRBV27 and TRBJ2-7, with TRBD2 identical over 9 bases. The germline V gene encodes CDR1 MNHEY and CDR2 SMNVEV (reference sequence). CDR3 length equals 15 residues. The trim removed 2 bases at V and 4 bases at J, leaving 6 bases unmatched.

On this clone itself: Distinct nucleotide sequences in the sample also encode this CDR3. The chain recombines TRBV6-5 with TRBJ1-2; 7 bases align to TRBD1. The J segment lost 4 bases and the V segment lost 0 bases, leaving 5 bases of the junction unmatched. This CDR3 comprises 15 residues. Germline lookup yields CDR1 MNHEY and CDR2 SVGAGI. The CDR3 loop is CASSYSRGQGYGYTF. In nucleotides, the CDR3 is TGTGCCAGCAGTTACTCTAGGGGGCAGGGCTATGGCTACACCTTC.